This TCR beta chain was captured in a study of CD8+ T cells in alopecia areata. For the study at large: Each of the treated patients was given oral tofacitinib, 5 to 10 mg twice daily, for moderate-to-severe alopecia areata.

Germline CDR1 GTSNPN, CDR2 SVGIG (reference sequence). V was shortened by 0 bases and J by 7 bases, with 10 bases between the two germline ends. The CDR3 extends over 12 amino acids. The authors extracted RNA and reverse transcribed it into cDNA as the sequencing template. Repertoires were generated with immunoSEQ multiplex PCR, while TCRdb's copy carries only in-frame clones and drops some. The table shows about 170,000 clones, with just over 65% occurring only once. Concerning this clone: Its antigen remains unknown.

Study results and caveats: Alphabeta T cells residing in normal skin are also sequenced in scalp samples.

The sample was CD8+ T cells sorted from blood, taken at week 0. This sequence joins TRBV30 and TRBJ2-7; D gene ambiguous. The sequence came from a human donor with alopecia areata. CDR3 in amino acids: CAWSVLDGEQYF. DNA of the CDR3: TGTGCCTGGAGTGTCCTTGACGGGGAGCAGTACTTC. The full variable domain, its missing parts supplied by reference TRBV30 and TRBJ2-7, is SQTIHQWPATLVQPVGSPLSLECTVEGTSNPNLYWYRQAAGRGLQLLFYSVGIGQISSEVPQNLSASRPQDRQFILSSKKLLLSDSGFYLCAWSVLDGEQYFGPGTRLTVT.